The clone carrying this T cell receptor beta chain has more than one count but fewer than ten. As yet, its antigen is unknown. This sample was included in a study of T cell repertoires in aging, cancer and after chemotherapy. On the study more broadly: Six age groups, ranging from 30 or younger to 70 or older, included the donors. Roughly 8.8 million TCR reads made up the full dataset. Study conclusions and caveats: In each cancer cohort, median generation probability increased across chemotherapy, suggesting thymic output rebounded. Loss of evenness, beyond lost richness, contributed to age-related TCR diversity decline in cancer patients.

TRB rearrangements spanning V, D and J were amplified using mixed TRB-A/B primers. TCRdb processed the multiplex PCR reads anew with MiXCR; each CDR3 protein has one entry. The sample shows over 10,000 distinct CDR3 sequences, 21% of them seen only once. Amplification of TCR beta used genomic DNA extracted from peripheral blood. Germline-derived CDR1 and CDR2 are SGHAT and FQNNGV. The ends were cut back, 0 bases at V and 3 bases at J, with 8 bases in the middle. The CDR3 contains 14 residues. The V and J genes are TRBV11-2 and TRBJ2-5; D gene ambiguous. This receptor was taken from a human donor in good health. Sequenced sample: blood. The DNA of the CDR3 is TGTGCCAGCAGCTTAGATCCAGTAGAAGAGACCCAGTACTTC. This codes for CASSLDPVEETQYF.